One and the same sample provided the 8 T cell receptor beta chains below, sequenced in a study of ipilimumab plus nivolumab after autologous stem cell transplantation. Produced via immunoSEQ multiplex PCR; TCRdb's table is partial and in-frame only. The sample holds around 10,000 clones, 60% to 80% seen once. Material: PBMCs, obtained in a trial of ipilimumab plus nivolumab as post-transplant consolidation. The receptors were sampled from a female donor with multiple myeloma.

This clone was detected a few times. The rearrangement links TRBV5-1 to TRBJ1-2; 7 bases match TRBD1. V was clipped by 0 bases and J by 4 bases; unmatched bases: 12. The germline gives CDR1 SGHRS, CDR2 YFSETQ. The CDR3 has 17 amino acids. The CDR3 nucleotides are TGCGCCAGCAGCTTGGACTACGGGGACAGTTTCTTCTATGGCTACACCTTC. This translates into CASSLDYGDSFFYGYTF.

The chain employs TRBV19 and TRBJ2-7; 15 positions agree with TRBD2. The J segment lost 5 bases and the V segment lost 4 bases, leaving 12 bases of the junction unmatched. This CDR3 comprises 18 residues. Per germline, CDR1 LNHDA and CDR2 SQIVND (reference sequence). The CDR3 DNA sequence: TGTGCCAGTAGTAAGGGACTAGCGGGAGGATCCGTCGACCACGAGCAGTACTTC. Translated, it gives CASSKGLAGGSVDHEQYF.

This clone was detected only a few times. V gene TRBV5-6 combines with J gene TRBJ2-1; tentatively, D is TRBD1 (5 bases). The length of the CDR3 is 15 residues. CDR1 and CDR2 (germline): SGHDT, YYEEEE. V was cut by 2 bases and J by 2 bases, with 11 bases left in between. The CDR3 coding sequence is TGTGCCAGCAGCTTCCGAGCAGGGACCTACAATGAGCAGTTCTTC. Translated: CASSFRAGTYNEQFF.

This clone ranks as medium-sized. The CDR3 region has the DNA TGCGCCAGCAGCCAGGGGGACTTATACTTC. It codes for CASSQGDLYF. This sequence joins TRBV4-3 and TRBJ2-5; possible D gene TRBD2, 6 bases. Germline CDR1 LGHNA, CDR2 YSLEER. V shed 3 bases and J shed 14 bases, with 10 bases lying between them. There are 10 residues in the CDR3.

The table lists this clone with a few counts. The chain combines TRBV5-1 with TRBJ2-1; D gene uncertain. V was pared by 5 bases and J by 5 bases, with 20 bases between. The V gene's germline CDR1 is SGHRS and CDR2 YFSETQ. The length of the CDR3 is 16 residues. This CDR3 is CASRPEAGRAHNEQFF. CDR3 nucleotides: TGCGCCAGCAGACCCGAGGCCGGACGGGCCCACAATGAGCAGTTCTTC.

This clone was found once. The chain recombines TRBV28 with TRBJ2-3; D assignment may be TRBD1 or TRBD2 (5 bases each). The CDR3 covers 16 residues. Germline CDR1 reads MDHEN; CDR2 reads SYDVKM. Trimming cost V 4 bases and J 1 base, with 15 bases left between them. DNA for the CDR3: TGTGCCAGCAGTTCCACAGGTGGGGGAGGCACAGATACGCAGTATTTT. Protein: CASSSTGGGGTDTQYF.

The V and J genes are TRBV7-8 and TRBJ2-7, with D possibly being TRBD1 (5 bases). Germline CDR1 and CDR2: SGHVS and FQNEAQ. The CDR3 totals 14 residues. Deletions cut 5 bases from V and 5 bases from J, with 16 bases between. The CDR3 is CASSMTESFHEQYF. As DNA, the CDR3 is TGTGCCAGCAGCATGACAGAAAGCTTCCACGAGCAGTACTTC.

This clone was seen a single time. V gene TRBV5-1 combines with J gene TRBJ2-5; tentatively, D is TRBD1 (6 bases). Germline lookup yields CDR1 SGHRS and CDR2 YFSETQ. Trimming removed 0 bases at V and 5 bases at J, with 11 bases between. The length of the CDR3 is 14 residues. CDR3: CASSLESGAETQYF. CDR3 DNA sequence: TGCGCCAGCAGCTTGGAGTCAGGGGCGGAGACCCAGTACTTC. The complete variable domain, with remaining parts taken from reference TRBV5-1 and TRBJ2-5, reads KAGVTQTPRYLIKTRGQQVTLSCSPISGHRSVSWYQQTPGQGLQFLFEYFSETQRNKGNFPGRFSGRQFSNSRSEMNVSTLELGDSALYLCASSLESGAETQYFGPGTRLLVL.